This TCR beta chain was identified during a study of PD-1 blockade in mismatch repair-deficient tumors. The table came from immunoSEQ multiplex PCR; TCRdb's copy has only in-frame clones and leaves some out. Of about 38,000 clones detected, roughly 80% appear once; the ten largest clones hold 20% to 25%. Specimen: peripheral blood, collected 4 weeks after starting pembrolizumab. This clonotype originated in an adult with mismatch repair-deficient cancer.

The chain's CDR3 is CASSIDRGLETDTQYF. The CDR3 DNA reads as TGTGCCAGTAGTATTGACAGGGGGCTGGAGACAGATACGCAGTATTTT. The V gene is TRBV19, the J gene TRBJ2-3; 10 nucleotides line up with TRBD1. The germline V gene encodes CDR1 LNHDA and CDR2 SQIVND (reference sequence). The CDR3 extends over 16 amino acids. V shed 3 bases, J shed 3 bases, and the junction held 6 bases outside the gene matches.